These 26 T cell receptor beta chains share one sample of origin, sequenced in a study of shared clonotypes between healthy human individuals. Sequencing used immunoSEQ multiplex PCR; TCRdb keeps in-frame clones, though not all of them. Of roughly 2,000,000 clones listed, just over 90% were seen once; the top ten hold approximately 1.7%. Terminally differentiated effector memory CD45RA+ cells were excluded by CCR7 positive selection of CD45RO-negative cells. Sample: naive CD8+ T cells from PBMCs. The receptors were sampled from a young man in good health. Some clones in this sample may be carry-over from other donors' samples.

This chain joins TRBV10-1 and TRBJ2-2; TRBD1 agrees at 8 bases. The CDR3 loop spans 15 amino acids. Unmatched junction bases numbered 7, after V lost 3 bases and J lost 7 bases. Germline CDR1 reads WNHNN; CDR2 reads SYGVQD (reference sequence). The CDR3, as DNA: TGCGCCAGCAGTGATATGGTACAGGGGGACGGGGAGCTGTTTTTT. Translation: CASSDMVQGDGELFF.

Regarding this clone: Different DNA sequences within this sample yield the same CDR3. V gene TRBV4-3 combines with J gene TRBJ2-1, with D unresolved. The CDR3 is 13 residues long. Between the trimmed V and J ends, which lost 0 bases and 4 bases, there was a span of 4 bases. Germline values: CDR1 LGHNA, CDR2 YSLEER. CDR3 in DNA: TGCGCCAGCAGCCAAGATTCATACAATGAGCAGTTCTTC. It translates to CASSQDSYNEQFF.

The chain uses TRBV28 and TRBJ2-5, with D possibly matching TRBD1 (7 bases). Trimming pared 3 bases from V and 5 bases from J, leaving 13 bases between. The CDR3 has 14 residues. Germline loops: CDR1 MDHEN, CDR2 SYDVKM. CDR3 protein: CASSLEGAGETQYF. The CDR3 DNA is TGTGCCAGCAGTTTGGAGGGGGCGGGCGAGACCCAGTACTTC.

On this clone itself: This sequence may be a read error, since a much larger clone differs from it by one base. The genes are TRBV13 and TRBJ2-7; D gene uncertain. The V and J ends lost 5 bases and 2 bases respectively, with 4 bases between them. The germline CDR1 and CDR2 sequences are PRHDT and FYEKMQ (reference sequence). The CDR3 spans 11 residues. CDR3 sequence reads: CASSPAYEQYF. DNA for the CDR3: TGTGCCAGCAGCCCCGCCTACGAGCAGTACTTC.

This sequence joins TRBV18 and TRBJ2-7; D is tentatively TRBD1 or TRBD2 (5 bases each). There are 13 residues in the CDR3. CDR1 and CDR2 (germline): KGHSH, LQKENI. Trimming stripped 6 bases from V and 6 bases from J, with 15 bases between. In nucleotides, the CDR3 is TGTGCCAGCTCCCAGGGACGGCTGGGCGAGCAGTACTTC. It is translated as CASSQGRLGEQYF.

V is TRBV27 and J is TRBJ2-5; 8 nucleotides match TRBD1. V was pared by 2 bases and J by 4 bases, with 6 bases of the junction left unmatched. CDR1 is MNHEY and CDR2 is SMNVEV in the germline V gene (reference sequence). The CDR3 loop spans 15 amino acids. CDR3 bases: TGTGCCAGCAGTTTAGCCCGGACAGGGAGAGAGACCCAGTACTTC. Its translation: CASSLARTGRETQYF.

The chain carries TRBV28 and TRBJ1-3, with D perhaps TRBD1 (5 bases). Trimming took 3 bases from V and 4 from J, leaving 7 bases between them. The CDR3 is 13 amino acids. In germline, CDR1 is MDHEN, CDR2 SYDVKM. The CDR3 reads CASSLTVGNTIYF. CDR3 nucleotides: TGTGCCAGCAGTTTGACAGTCGGAAACACCATATATTTT.

The V call is TRBV19, the J call TRBJ1-1, with no clear D. The CDR3 is 13 amino acids. Deletions cut 2 bases from V and 1 base from J, with 5 bases between. Germline CDR1 LNHDA, CDR2 SQIVND (reference sequence). CDR3 loop: CASSIRANTEAFF. The CDR3 DNA reads as TGTGCCAGTAGTATACGAGCGAACACTGAAGCTTTCTTT. Full variable domain (rest looked up from reference TRBV19 and TRBJ1-1): DGGITQSPKYLFRKEGQNVTLSCEQNLNHDAMYWYRQDPGQGLRLIYYSQIVNDFQKGDIAEGYSVSREKKESFPLTVTSAQKNPTAFYLCASSIRANTEAFFGQGTRLTVV.

V usage is TRBV6-4 and J usage is TRBJ1-5; tentatively, D is TRBD1 (5 bases). Germline CDR1 is MRHNA and CDR2 is SNTAGT. V was clipped by 0 bases and J by 0 bases, with 9 bases between them. The CDR3 contains 16 residues. The CDR3 region has the DNA TGTGCCAGCAGTGACTCAGGGGCCCTTAGCAATCAGCCCCAGCATTTT. Encoded protein: CASSDSGALSNQPQHF.

The gene calls are TRBV11-2 and TRBJ2-5, with 10 bases fitting TRBD2. Germline lookup yields CDR1 SGHAT and CDR2 FQNNGV. The CDR3 sequence is 18 residues long. Losses at the gene ends were 2 bases for V and 5 bases for J; bases not matched to a gene: 14. CDR3 region: CASSLSPRVSGRSETQYF. The CDR3 nucleotides read TGTGCCAGCAGCTTATCCCCCAGGGTTAGCGGGAGGTCGGAGACCCAGTACTTC.

The chain recombines TRBV25-1 with TRBJ2-1; TRBD1 or TRBD2 may be the D gene (5 bases each). Germline V gene lookup returns CDR1 MGHDK and CDR2 SYGVNS. CDR3 size: 12 residues. Trimming removed 7 bases at V and 10 bases at J, with 14 bases between. The CDR3 coding sequence is TGTGCCAGCAACTGGGACCCCCAGGAGCAGTTCTTC. Translated: CASNWDPQEQFF.

This chain's CDR3 is CASSLYQGSNQPQHF. CDR3 in DNA: TGTGCCAGCAGTTTATATCAGGGGAGCAATCAGCCCCAGCATTTT. The rearrangement joins TRBV28 to TRBJ1-5; D is possibly TRBD1 (6 bases). The germline CDR1 and CDR2 sequences are MDHEN and SYDVKM. The CDR3 is made up of 15 amino acids. V was pared by 1 base and J by 1 base, with 8 bases between.

The CDR3 reads CASREAGAYEQYF. The CDR3 coding sequence is TGTGCCAGCAGAGAAGCGGGGGCCTACGAGCAGTACTTC. The V call is TRBV7-8, the J call TRBJ2-7; 8 bases are a match to TRBD2. V dropped 6 bases and J dropped 2; count of bases not matched to a gene: 3. Germline CDR1 SGHVS, CDR2 FQNEAQ. This CDR3 has 13 amino acids.

The J gene is TRBJ2-2, the V gene TRBV6-5, with 7 bases matching TRBD2. The V segment lost 3 bases and the J segment 2 bases; nucleotides outside the gene matches: 6. CDR3 length: 16 residues. The germline V gene has CDR1 MNHEY and CDR2 SVGAGI. CDR3 sequence reads: CASSYLGLTNTGELFF. As DNA, the CDR3 is TGTGCCAGCAGTTATTTGGGACTAACTAACACCGGGGAGCTGTTTTTT.

This chain connects TRBV10-3 to TRBJ1-1, with a weak D call TRBD1 (6 bases). The V end lost 10 bases, the J end lost 4 bases, and 16 bases lay between the germline ends. The germline V gene encodes CDR1 ENHRY and CDR2 SYGVKD. This CDR3 spans 13 amino acids. DNA of the CDR3: TGTGCCACCAGGACGGGGGCCGTCACTGAAGCTTTCTTT. Translated, it gives CATRTGAVTEAFF.

Regarding this clone: Other DNA variants within this sample encode the same CDR3. This rearrangement joins TRBV27 to TRBJ1-5; 11 bases match TRBD1. CDR3 length: 17 amino acids. CDR1 and CDR2 (germline): MNHEY, SMNVEV (reference sequence). The ends lost 3 bases at V and 4 bases at J; junction bases unmatched: 8. This CDR3 reads CASSLGAGTGGNQPQHF. DNA of the CDR3: TGTGCCAGCAGTTTGGGGGCCGGGACAGGGGGTAATCAGCCCCAGCATTTT.

This clone was observed once. In the same sample, other DNA sequences code for this CDR3. The chain combines TRBV6-1 with TRBJ2-7, with D unclear. The CDR3 covers 13 residues. V lost 3 bases and J 3 bases, leaving 9 bases between the germline ends. Looked up from germline, CDR1 is MNHNS and CDR2 is SASEGT. CDR3 sequence reads: CASSEGRFYEQYF. The CDR3 DNA follows: TGTGCCAGCAGTGAGGGCAGGTTCTACGAGCAGTACTTC.

This chain connects TRBV2 to TRBJ1-4; D is undetermined. The CDR3 spans 14 residues. CDR1 SNHLY and CDR2 FYNNEI come from the germline V gene. Trimming stripped 8 bases from V and 0 bases from J, with 10 bases between. CDR3 loop: CASWGATTNEKLFF. The CDR3 nucleotides read TGTGCCAGCTGGGGTGCCACAACTAATGAAAAACTGTTTTTT.

The V call is TRBV5-8, the J call TRBJ2-3; D uncertain. Germline loops: CDR1 SGHTS, CDR2 YDEGEE. V shed 5 bases and J shed 3 bases, with 4 bases lying between them. This CDR3 region has 11 residues. The CDR3 region has the DNA TGTGCCAGCAGGATTACAGATACGCAGTATTTT. This sequence encodes CASRITDTQYF.

V usage is TRBV27 and J usage is TRBJ2-1; 10 bases fit TRBD2. The CDR3 extends over 15 amino acids. The germline gives CDR1 MNHEY, CDR2 SMNVEV (reference sequence). After removal of 6 bases from V and 8 bases from J, the junction contained 10 bases not matched to a gene. The CDR3 is CASSLLAGMLDEQFF. CDR3 in DNA: TGTGCCAGCAGCCTACTAGCGGGGATGTTAGATGAGCAGTTCTTC.

V usage is TRBV18 and J usage is TRBJ2-2; tentative D call: TRBD1 (5 bases). This CDR3 is built from 16 residues. The germline V gene has CDR1 KGHSH and CDR2 LQKENI. V was clipped by 3 bases and J by 1 base, with 12 bases between them. CDR3 nucleotides: TGTGCCAGCTCACCTCCCAGGGTGGGGAACACCGGGGAGCTGTTTTTT. Translation: CASSPPRVGNTGELFF.

The chain has TRBV4-1 and TRBJ2-7; unclear D gene. Germline CDR1 is MGHRA and CDR2 is YSYEKL. V was trimmed by 3 bases and J by 12 bases, leaving 21 bases between them. The CDR3 extends over 14 amino acids. Here the CDR3 reads CASSQLLASDSRYF. In DNA form, the CDR3 reads TGCGCCAGCAGCCAGTTACTGGCAAGCGATAGTAGGTACTTC.

The chain uses TRBV5-1 and TRBJ2-1, with TRBD2 matching 10 bases. After removal of 3 bases from V and 4 bases from J, the junction contained 16 bases not matched to a gene. Germline assignment: CDR1 SGHRS and CDR2 YFSETQ. This CDR3 comprises 19 residues. The chain's CDR3 is CASSWGRLAGARVYNEQFF. Written as DNA, the CDR3 is TGCGCCAGCAGCTGGGGTCGGCTAGCGGGAGCGCGAGTTTACAATGAGCAGTTCTTC.

J is TRBJ1-3 and V is TRBV13; D is possibly TRBD1 (5 bases). Germline CDR1 and CDR2: PRHDT and FYEKMQ (reference sequence). V was clipped by 5 bases and J by 3 bases, with 20 bases between them. The length of the CDR3 is 17 residues. The CDR3 DNA follows: TGTGCCAGCAGCCAGCGGGACTACCTGGTTTATGGAAACACCATATATTTT. Its protein product is CASSQRDYLVYGNTIYF.

Details on this clone: Distinct nucleotide sequences in the sample also encode this CDR3. This chain connects TRBV7-9 to TRBJ2-5, with a weak D call TRBD1 (6 bases). The germline V and J ends were trimmed by 5 bases and 5 bases, with 9 bases remaining between them. CDR3 length: 12 residues. Germline values: CDR1 SEHNR, CDR2 FQNEAQ (reference sequence). The DNA for the CDR3 is TGTGCCAGCAGCGGGACACAGGAGACCCAGTACTTC. This sequence encodes CASSGTQETQYF.

V is TRBV28 and J is TRBJ2-7; 10 bases are a match to TRBD1. The junction had 7 bases not matched to a gene; V was cut back by 7 bases and J by 4 bases. Germline V CDR1 and CDR2: MDHEN, SYDVKM. This CDR3 is built from 14 residues. The CDR3 here is CASTDDRGRYEQYF. The CDR3 coding sequence is TGTGCCAGCACCGACGACAGGGGGCGTTACGAGCAGTACTTC.